The clone carrying this T cell receptor (beta chain) was picked up a small number of times. The sample belongs to a study of blood T cell repertoires in COVID-19. The wider study: Some COVID-19 samples were acute and others convalescent; all came from the United States, Italy and Spain.

CDR3 length: 15 amino acids. CDR1 is KGHSH, CDR2 LQKENI, per germline. V lost 4 bases and J lost 4; bases outside the gene matches: 7. TCRdb's table, derived via immunoSEQ multiplex PCR, lists solely in-frame clones and lacks some. The sample holds some 180,000 clones; around 81% are singletons and the top ten take roughly a tenth. The origin of this receptor is an older man with active or convalescent COVID-19. The chain uses TRBV18 and TRBJ1-1, with 9 bases matching TRBD1. Sequencing used peripheral blood. This CDR3 is CASSRPGQGGTEAFF. The CDR3 DNA is TGTGCCAGCTCACGACCGGGACAGGGCGGCACTGAAGCTTTCTTT.